The 21 T cell receptor beta chains reported below all come from one sample, sequenced in a study of cytomegalovirus exposure and HLA in healthy donors (dated 2017 in TCRdb). Libraries were made using the immunoSEQ multiplex PCR assay. A mixture of 60 forward primers for TCR Vbeta segments and 13 reverse primers for TCR Jbeta segments was used in the multiplex PCR. What TCRdb holds here is the immuneACCESS table cut down to in-frame rearrangements. Part of the clones is not present; checked against another copy, under half of the missing clones reflect an unresolved V gene, and the others are unexplained. The sample yields approximately 100,000 clones; 60% to 85% were counted once. The leading ten clones occupy around 10% of the sample. The source material was PBMCs. Receptors originate from a woman aged 40 to 55 in good health and CMV-seropositive.

This clone is a singleton in its sample. This sequence joins TRBV2 and TRBJ1-1, with 7 bases lining up with TRBD1. This CDR3 comprises 14 residues. The V and J ends lost 7 bases and 5 bases, in that order; junction bases with no gene match: 10. Looked up from germline, CDR1 is SNHLY and CDR2 is FYNNEI. CDR3 residues: CASIFQGGGTEAFF. The DNA for the CDR3 is TGTGCCAGCATTTTCCAGGGGGGAGGAACTGAAGCTTTCTTT. The full variable domain, in which reference TRBV2 and TRBJ1-1 provide the parts outside the CDR3, is EPEVTQTPSHQVTQMGQEVILRCVPISNHLYFYWYRQILGQKVEFLVSFYNNEISEKSEIFDDQFSVERPDGSNFTLKIRSTKLEDSAMYFCASIFQGGGTEAFFGQGTRLTVV.

The rearrangement uses TRBV18 and TRBJ2-2, with a weak D call TRBD1 (5 bases). Looked up from germline, CDR1 is KGHSH and CDR2 is LQKENI. The CDR3 spans 16 residues. The germline V and J ends were trimmed by 2 bases and 3 bases, with 13 bases remaining between them. CDR3 region: CASSPTPRVDTGELFF. In DNA, the CDR3 is TGTGCCAGCTCACCAACCCCCAGGGTAGACACCGGGGAGCTGTTTTTT. The complete variable domain, with remaining parts taken from reference TRBV18 and TRBJ2-2, reads NAGVMQNPRHLVRRRGQEARLRCSPMKGHSHVYWYRQLPEEGLKFMVYLQKENIIDESGMPKERFSAEFPKEGPSILRIQQVVRGDSAAYFCASSPTPRVDTGELFFGEGSRLTVL.

This clone was observed a handful of times. The chain uses TRBV5-1 and TRBJ2-1; 10 bases agree with TRBD2. There are 15 residues in the CDR3. J gave up 9 bases and V 0 bases, and 6 bases lay outside the gene matches. Per germline, CDR1 SGHRS and CDR2 YFSETQ. The CDR3 DNA follows: TGCGCCAGCAGCTTGGAAAGCGGGGGGGCAGGTGAGCAGTTCTTC. This translates into CASSLESGGAGEQFF.

The gene calls are TRBV6-1 and TRBJ2-3; D is perhaps TRBD1 (6 bases). Trimming stripped 7 bases from V and 2 bases from J, with 10 bases between. Germline-derived CDR1 and CDR2 are MNHNS and SASEGT. The CDR3 is 13 residues long. CDR3: CASTQGTTDTQYF. Here the CDR3 DNA reads TGTGCCAGCACCCAGGGGACCACAGATACGCAGTATTTT.

Turning to this clone: This CDR3 is also generated by other DNA sequences in the sample. The V and J genes are TRBV5-4 and TRBJ1-5; possibly TRBD1 for D (5 bases). CDR3 size: 13 residues. The ends were cut back, 2 bases at V and 4 bases at J, with 7 bases in the middle. Per germline, CDR1 SGHNT and CDR2 YYREEE (reference sequence). The chain's CDR3 is CASSLDRNQPQHF. Here the CDR3 DNA reads TGTGCCAGCAGCTTAGACAGAAATCAGCCCCAGCATTTT.

The chain has TRBV5-6 and TRBJ1-5; no firm D call. Germline values: CDR1 SGHDT, CDR2 YYEEEE. V was cut by 3 bases and J by 7 bases, with 8 bases left in between. The CDR3 totals 12 residues. The CDR3 region has the DNA TGTGCCAGCAGCTCAATTAGCCAGCCCCAGCATTTT. It encodes CASSSISQPQHF.

The chain uses TRBV5-6 and TRBJ2-2; possibly TRBD2 for D (5 bases). Germline values: CDR1 SGHDT, CDR2 YYEEEE. The CDR3 is 14 residues long. The V gene lost 1 base and the J gene lost 3 bases, with 7 bases spanning the gap. This CDR3 is CASSLRGYTGELFF. DNA of the CDR3: TGTGCCAGCAGCTTGCGAGGGTACACCGGGGAGCTGTTTTTT.

CDR3 DNA: TGTGCCAGCAGCTTTAGCGGGGGGGCCAATGAGCAGTTCTTC. It specifies CASSFSGGANEQFF. The V and J genes are TRBV7-2 and TRBJ2-1; 11 bases map to TRBD2. Germline V gene lookup returns CDR1 SGHTA and CDR2 FQGNSA. The CDR3 loop spans 14 amino acids. The V and J ends lost 3 bases and 6 bases, in that order; junction bases with no gene match: 1.

The chain has TRBV4-2 and TRBJ1-2; 9 bases agree with TRBD1. This CDR3 contains 15 residues. V trimming: 3 bases; J trimming: 6 bases; junction bases outside the gene matches: 8. CDR1 LGHNA and CDR2 YNFKEQ come from the germline V gene. CDR3 coding DNA: TGTGCCAGCAGCCAGGATGGACAGGGGTGGGATGGCTACACCTTC. Protein sequence: CASSQDGQGWDGYTF.

The chain recombines TRBV13 with TRBJ2-1, with TRBD1 matching 9 bases. There are 14 residues in the CDR3. Germline lookup yields CDR1 PRHDT and CDR2 FYEKMQ (reference sequence). V lost 5 bases and J lost 9; bases outside the gene matches: 8. The CDR3 protein is CASSKGQGYGEQFF. As DNA, the CDR3 is TGTGCCAGCAGCAAGGGACAGGGATATGGTGAGCAGTTCTTC.

This clone occurred once. The V call is TRBV7-8, the J call TRBJ1-1, with 7 positions matching TRBD1. Germline trimming cut 5 bases from V and 10 bases from J; bases unmatched to any gene: 13. The CDR3 contains 14 residues. Germline assignment: CDR1 SGHVS and CDR2 FQNEAQ. CDR3 nucleotide sequence: TGTGCCAGCAGCCCTCGGACAGGAGCTGGTTTAGCTTTCTTT. It yields the protein CASSPRTGAGLAFF.

The chain employs TRBV7-2 and TRBJ2-1; the D gene is possibly TRBD1 (7 bases). The CDR3 consists of 16 residues. Germline-derived CDR1 and CDR2 are SGHTA and FQGNSA. V lost 5 bases and J lost 4, with 18 bases in between. CDR3 loop: CASSPRAGGNYNEQFF. The CDR3 region has the DNA TGTGCCAGCAGCCCCCGGGCAGGGGGGAATTACAATGAGCAGTTCTTC. Filled out from reference TRBV7-2 and TRBJ2-1, the complete variable domain reads GAGVSQSPSNKVTEKGKDVELRCDPISGHTALYWYRQSLGQGLEFLIYFQGNSAPDKSGLPSDRFSAERTGGSVSTLTIQRTQQEDSAVYLCASSPRAGGNYNEQFFGPGTRLTVL.

V gene TRBV6-1 combines with J gene TRBJ1-6; D gene unclear. The CDR3 runs 14 residues. Looked up from germline, CDR1 is MNHNS and CDR2 is SASEGT. Trimming cost V 6 bases and J 0 bases, with 6 bases left between them. CDR3 in DNA: TGTGCCAGCAGGTTCAGCTCCTATAATTCACCCCTCCACTTT. Translated, it gives CASRFSSYNSPLHF.

CDR3 region: CASSVEPGAVGSPLHF. The CDR3 DNA reads as TGTGCCAGCAGCGTAGAGCCAGGGGCGGTAGGTTCACCCCTCCACTTT. The chain links TRBV9 to TRBJ1-6; a possible D gene is TRBD1 (6 bases). From germline, CDR1 is SGDLS and CDR2 YYNGEE. The V end was cut by 0 bases, the J end by 9 bases, with 16 bases between. The CDR3 is made up of 16 amino acids. The complete variable domain, with remaining parts taken from reference TRBV9 and TRBJ1-6, reads DSGVTQTPKHLITATGQRVTLRCSPRSGDLSVYWYQQSLDQGLQFLIQYYNGEERAKGNILERFSAQQFPDLHSELNLSSLELGDSALYFCASSVEPGAVGSPLHFGNGTRLTVT.

The V gene is TRBV5-1, the J gene TRBJ1-1, with D uncertain. The CDR3 is 13 residues long. V lost 4 bases, J lost 7 bases, and 14 bases lay in between. Germline assignment: CDR1 SGHRS and CDR2 YFSETQ. The CDR3: CASSKEYKVEAFF. The CDR3 coding sequence is TGCGCCAGCAGCAAAGAGTATAAAGTTGAAGCTTTCTTT.

This clone was detected only a few times. The rearrangement joins TRBV6-5 to TRBJ1-1, with 8 positions matching TRBD1. After removal of 7 bases from V and 5 bases from J, the junction contained 12 bases not matched to a gene. The CDR3 covers 15 residues. Looked up from germline, CDR1 is MNHEY and CDR2 is SVGAGI. Written as DNA, the CDR3 is TGTGCCAGCACCCAATCCGGACAGGGAAGGACTGAAGCTTTCTTT. It codes for CASTQSGQGRTEAFF.

This sequence joins TRBV5-4 and TRBJ2-7, with D possibly matching TRBD2 (7 bases). Germline V gene sequence: CDR1 SGHNT, CDR2 YYREEE (reference sequence). V lost 1 base, J lost 5 bases, and 13 bases lay in between. CDR3 length: 14 residues. CDR3 sequence reads: CASSLRGGRNEQYF. The CDR3 DNA is TGTGCCAGCAGCTTGAGGGGGGGAAGGAACGAGCAGTACTTC.

The V gene is TRBV7-8, the J gene TRBJ1-5; D is unresolved. This CDR3 is built from 15 residues. Germline V CDR1 and CDR2: SGHVS, FQNEAQ. The V gene lost 3 bases and the J gene lost 1 base, with 10 bases spanning the gap. CDR3 coding DNA: TGTGCCAGCAGCTTCTTGTCTCGGAGCAATCAGCCCCAGCATTTT. Encoded protein: CASSFLSRSNQPQHF.

The rearrangement links TRBV14 to TRBJ2-3; a possible D gene is TRBD2 (5 bases). This CDR3 is 13 amino acids long. The V gene lost 4 bases and the J gene lost 8 bases, with 13 bases spanning the gap. Germline assignment: CDR1 SGHDN and CDR2 FVKESK. Written as DNA, the CDR3 is TGTGCCAGCAGCCCCGGACTGGGTGGTACGCAGTATTTT. This sequence encodes CASSPGLGGTQYF. The entire variable domain, with the rest obtained from reference TRBV14 and TRBJ2-3, is as follows: EAGVTQFPSHSVIEKGQTVTLRCDPISGHDNLYWYRRVMGKEIKFLLHFVKESKQDESGMPNNRFLAERTGGTYSTLKVQPAELEDSGVYFCASSPGLGGTQYFGPGTRLTVL.

The sample holds a few counts of this clone. This chain joins TRBV10-3 and TRBJ1-5; the D is unclear. CDR1 and CDR2 from the germline V gene are ENHRY and SYGVKD. Trimming removed 0 bases from V and 8 bases from J, with 8 bases in between. The CDR3 has 13 residues. The CDR3 reads CAISESQREPQHF. DNA for the CDR3: TGTGCCATCAGTGAGTCCCAGAGGGAGCCCCAGCATTTT.

The rearrangement joins TRBV2 to TRBJ2-5; weak D call: TRBD2 (6 bases). CDR3 length equals 14 residues. Trimming stripped 4 bases from V and 3 bases from J, with 12 bases between. Germline V CDR1 and CDR2: SNHLY, FYNNEI. The CDR3 nucleotides read TGTGCCAGCAGTGCTGTACTAGCAGAAGAGACCCAGTACTTC. It codes for CASSAVLAEETQYF.